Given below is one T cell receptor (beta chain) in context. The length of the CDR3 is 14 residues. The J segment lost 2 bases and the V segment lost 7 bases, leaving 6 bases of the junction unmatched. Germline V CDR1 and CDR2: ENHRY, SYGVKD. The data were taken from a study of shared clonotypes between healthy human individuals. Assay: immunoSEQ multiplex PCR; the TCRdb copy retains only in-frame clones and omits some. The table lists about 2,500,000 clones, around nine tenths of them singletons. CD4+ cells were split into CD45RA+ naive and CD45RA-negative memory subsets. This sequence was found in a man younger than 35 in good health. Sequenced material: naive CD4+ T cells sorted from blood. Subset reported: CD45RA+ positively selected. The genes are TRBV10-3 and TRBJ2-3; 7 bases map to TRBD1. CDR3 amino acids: CAITKGQDTDTQYF. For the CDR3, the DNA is TGTGCCATCACCAAAGGACAGGACACAGATACGCAGTATTTT.